The 17 T cell receptor beta chains listed next were all sequenced from one sample in a study of cytomegalovirus exposure and HLA in healthy donors. PCR amplification relied on 60 Vbeta primers (plus 13 Jbeta primers). Assay used: immunoSEQ multiplex PCR; TCRdb lists only in-frame clones, some missing. The sample includes 140,000 to 150,000 clones. The source material was PBMCs. The receptors come from a male donor in good health and CMV-seronegative.

The J gene is TRBJ1-1, the V gene TRBV28, with TRBD1 as a possible D gene (5 bases). The CDR3 loop spans 15 amino acids. V was shortened by 5 bases and J by 4 bases, with 17 bases between the two germline ends. Germline values: CDR1 MDHEN, CDR2 SYDVKM. CDR3 sequence (DNA): TGTGCCAGCAGTCCAGACAGAGGGGAGGGCACTGAAGCTTTCTTT. It translates to CASSPDRGEGTEAFF.

The V call is TRBV18, the J call TRBJ2-1; D may be TRBD2 (5 bases). CDR3 size: 15 residues. V lost 4 bases and J lost 4, with 14 bases in between. The germline CDR1 and CDR2 sequences are KGHSH and LQKENI. The CDR3 reads CASSLSLDSYNEQFF. The CDR3 region has the DNA TGTGCCAGCTCACTCTCCTTGGACTCATACAATGAGCAGTTCTTC.

V is TRBV6-5 and J is TRBJ1-1; TRBD1 matches 8 bases. The germline V gene encodes CDR1 MNHEY and CDR2 SVGAGI. After removal of 6 bases from V and 4 bases from J, the junction contained 10 bases not matched to a gene. The CDR3 is 15 residues long. As DNA, the CDR3 is TGTGCCAGCAGCTCCCCCCGACAGGGGTCCACTGAAGCTTTCTTT. It specifies CASSSPRQGSTEAFF.

This rearrangement joins TRBV18 to TRBJ1-2; 7 bases fit TRBD1. The CDR3 is 15 amino acids. Per germline, CDR1 KGHSH and CDR2 LQKENI. V lost 3 bases, J lost 7 bases, and 11 bases stayed unmatched. In DNA, the CDR3 is TGTGCCAGCTCACCGAGCCTCGACAGGGACTCTGGCTACACCTTC. It is translated as CASSPSLDRDSGYTF.

The chain is built from TRBV19 and TRBJ1-5; D gene unclear. V gave up 3 bases and J gave up 0 bases, with 9 bases separating them. The CDR3 is made up of 15 amino acids. Germline CDR1 LNHDA, CDR2 SQIVND (reference sequence). The CDR3 nucleotides read TGTGCCAGTAGTATCTCTGGGAGTAGCAATCAGCCCCAGCATTTT. It specifies CASSISGSSNQPQHF. Full variable domain (remainder filled in from reference TRBV19 and TRBJ1-5): DGGITQSPKYLFRKEGQNVTLSCEQNLNHDAMYWYRQDPGQGLRLIYYSQIVNDFQKGDIAEGYSVSREKKESFPLTVTSAQKNPTAFYLCASSISGSSNQPQHFGDGTRLSIL.

V is TRBV7-2 and J is TRBJ2-3; the match to TRBD2 covers 10 bases. V was pared by 3 bases and J by 6 bases, with 9 bases of the junction left unmatched. CDR3 size: 16 residues. CDR1 is SGHTA and CDR2 is FQGNSA in the germline V gene. Here the CDR3 DNA reads TGTGCCAGCAGCTTTCTTAGCGGGGGGCGAGGGGATACGCAGTATTTT. This sequence encodes CASSFLSGGRGDTQYF.

The chain carries TRBV25-1 and TRBJ2-3; TRBD2 matches 8 bases. Germline V CDR1 and CDR2: MGHDK, SYGVNS. Trimming cost V 5 bases and J 4 bases; bases outside gene matches: 8. This CDR3 has 15 amino acids. The CDR3 protein is CASSFSGKGADTQYF. In nucleotides, the CDR3 is TGTGCCAGCAGTTTTAGCGGGAAAGGGGCAGATACGCAGTATTTT.

For the CDR3, the DNA is TGCGCCAGCAGCTCAGGAGGGGCGGCCCTGGTCGAGCAGTACTTC. The encoded protein is CASSSGGAALVEQYF. The chain recombines TRBV5-1 with TRBJ2-7, with D maybe TRBD2 (6 bases). The CDR3 length is 15 residues. Germline V CDR1 and CDR2: SGHRS, YFSETQ. V lost 3 bases and J lost 6, with 19 bases in between. Full variable domain (outside the CDR3, taken from reference TRBV5-1 and TRBJ2-7): KAGVTQTPRYLIKTRGQQVTLSCSPISGHRSVSWYQQTPGQGLQFLFEYFSETQRNKGNFPGRFSGRQFSNSRSEMNVSTLELGDSALYLCASSSGGAALVEQYFGPGTRLTVT.

The chain carries TRBV5-1 and TRBJ2-1; TRBD2 matches at 13 bases. Germline values: CDR1 SGHRS, CDR2 YFSETQ. This CDR3 has 16 amino acids. V shed 6 bases, J shed 4 bases, and the junction held 7 bases outside the gene matches. Here the CDR3 DNA reads TGCGCCAGCAAGGAGGGGACTAGCGGGACTTACAATGAGCAGTTCTTC. Translation gives CASKEGTSGTYNEQFF.

This chain connects TRBV4-2 to TRBJ1-2; D perhaps matches TRBD1 (6 bases). The V and J ends lost 0 bases and 5 bases respectively, with 19 bases between them. The germline gives CDR1 LGHNA, CDR2 YNFKEQ. The CDR3 consists of 17 residues. The CDR3 loop is CASSQEEVGGPGYGYTF. The CDR3 nucleotides are TGTGCCAGCAGCCAAGAAGAAGTGGGGGGGCCCGGGTATGGCTACACCTTC.

The rearrangement joins TRBV5-6 to TRBJ2-7; 10 bases agree with TRBD1. The CDR3 spans 13 residues. Germline V gene sequence: CDR1 SGHDT, CDR2 YYEEEE. V lost 3 bases, J lost 6 bases, and 3 bases stayed unmatched. The CDR3 here is CASSWDRGFEQYF. The CDR3 nucleotides read TGTGCCAGCAGCTGGGACAGGGGTTTCGAGCAGTACTTC.

CDR3 nucleotide sequence: TGCAGCGTTGAAGAGCGGCAAATTAGCACAGATACGCAGTATTTT. It encodes CSVEERQISTDTQYF. The chain joins TRBV29-1 to TRBJ2-3; no definite D call. Germline-derived CDR1 and CDR2 are SQVTM and ANQGSEA. The CDR3 length is 15 residues. Trimming stripped 0 bases from V and 0 bases from J, with 10 bases between.

The V gene is TRBV6-4, the J gene TRBJ2-7, with 9 positions matching TRBD1. The CDR3 is 17 residues long. J lost 4 bases, V lost 2 bases, and 12 bases had no gene match. CDR1 MRHNA and CDR2 SNTAGT come from the germline V gene. CDR3 sequence (DNA): TGTGCCAGCAGTGACAGAACCGGGGGACAGGGCGGGTACGAGCAGTACTTC. It yields the protein CASSDRTGGQGGYEQYF.

The chain joins TRBV6-5 to TRBJ1-5; 7 bases map to TRBD1. This CDR3 is built from 15 residues. Trimming cost V 6 bases and J 2 bases; bases outside gene matches: 7. Germline V CDR1 and CDR2: MNHEY, SVGAGI. This CDR3 reads CASRSGGGGNQPQHF. The CDR3 DNA reads as TGTGCCAGCAGATCAGGGGGTGGGGGCAATCAGCCCCAGCATTTT.

The V call is TRBV2, the J call TRBJ2-7; D perhaps matches TRBD2 (6 bases). This CDR3 is 14 amino acids long. The germline CDR1 and CDR2 sequences are SNHLY and FYNNEI. V lost 4 bases, J lost 5 bases, and 15 bases lay in between. CDR3 nucleotide sequence: TGTGCCAGCAGTGCTTCCGCTAGACTAGACGAGCAGTACTTC. Protein product: CASSASARLDEQYF.

The rearrangement uses TRBV19 and TRBJ1-2, with 9 bases that match TRBD1. J was trimmed by 2 bases and V by 3 bases; bases with no gene match: 7. CDR1 is LNHDA and CDR2 is SQIVND in the germline V gene (reference sequence). The CDR3 extends over 16 amino acids. CDR3 sequence reads: CASSIPIGQGNYGYTF. The CDR3, as DNA: TGTGCCAGTAGTATCCCCATAGGACAGGGGAACTATGGCTACACCTTC. Supplemented by reference TRBV19 and TRBJ1-2, the full variable domain reads DGGITQSPKYLFRKEGQNVTLSCEQNLNHDAMYWYRQDPGQGLRLIYYSQIVNDFQKGDIAEGYSVSREKKESFPLTVTSAQKNPTAFYLCASSIPIGQGNYGYTFGSGTRLTVV.

The V call is TRBV6-5, the J call TRBJ2-7, with 7 bases identical to TRBD1. V dropped 0 bases and J dropped 5; count of bases not matched to a gene: 7. The CDR3 contains 15 residues. From germline, CDR1 is MNHEY and CDR2 SVGAGI. CDR3 protein: CASSYSLTGTHEQYF. CDR3 in DNA: TGTGCCAGCAGTTACTCTTTGACAGGGACCCACGAGCAGTACTTC.